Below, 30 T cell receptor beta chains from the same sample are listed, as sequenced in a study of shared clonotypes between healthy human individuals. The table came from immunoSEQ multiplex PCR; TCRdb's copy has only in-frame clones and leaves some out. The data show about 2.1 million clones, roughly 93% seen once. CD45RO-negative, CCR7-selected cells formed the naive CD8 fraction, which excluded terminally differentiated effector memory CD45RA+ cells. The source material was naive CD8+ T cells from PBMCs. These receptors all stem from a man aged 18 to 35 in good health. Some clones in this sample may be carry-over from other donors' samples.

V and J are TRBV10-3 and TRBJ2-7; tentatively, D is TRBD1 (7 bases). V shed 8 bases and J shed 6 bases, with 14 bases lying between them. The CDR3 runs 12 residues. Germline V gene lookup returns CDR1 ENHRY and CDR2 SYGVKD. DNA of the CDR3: TGTGCCATCGCCCAGGGGGGTGCCGAGCAGTACTTC. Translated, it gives CAIAQGGAEQYF.

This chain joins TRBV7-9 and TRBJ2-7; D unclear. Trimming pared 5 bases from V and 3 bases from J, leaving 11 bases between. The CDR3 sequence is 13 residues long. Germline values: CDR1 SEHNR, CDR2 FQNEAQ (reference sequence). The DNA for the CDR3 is TGTGCCAGCAGCGCAGGAGTAATCTACGAGCAGTACTTC. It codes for CASSAGVIYEQYF.

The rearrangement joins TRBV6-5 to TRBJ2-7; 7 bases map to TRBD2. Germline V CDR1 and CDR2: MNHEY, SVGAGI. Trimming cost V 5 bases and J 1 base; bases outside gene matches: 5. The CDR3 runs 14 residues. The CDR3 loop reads CASSQPSGSYEQYF. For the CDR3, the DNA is TGTGCCAGCAGTCAGCCTAGCGGTTCCTACGAGCAGTACTTC.

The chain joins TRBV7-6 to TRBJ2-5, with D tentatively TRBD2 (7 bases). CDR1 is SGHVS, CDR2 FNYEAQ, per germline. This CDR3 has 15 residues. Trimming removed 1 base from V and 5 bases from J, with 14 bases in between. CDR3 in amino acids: CASSLGGGGWETQYF. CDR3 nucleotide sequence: TGTGCCAGCAGCTTAGGTGGGGGGGGCTGGGAGACCCAGTACTTC.

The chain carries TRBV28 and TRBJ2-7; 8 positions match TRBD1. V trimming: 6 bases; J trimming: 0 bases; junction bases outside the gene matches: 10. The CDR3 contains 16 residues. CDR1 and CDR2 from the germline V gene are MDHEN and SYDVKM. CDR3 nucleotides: TGTGCCAGCAGCTCCAAGGGGACAGGAGGCTCCTACGAGCAGTACTTC. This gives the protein CASSSKGTGGSYEQYF.

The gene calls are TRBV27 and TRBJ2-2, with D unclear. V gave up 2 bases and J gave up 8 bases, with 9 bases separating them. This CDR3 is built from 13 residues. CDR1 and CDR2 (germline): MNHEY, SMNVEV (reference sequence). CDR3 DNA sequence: TGTGCCAGCAGTTTAACCCTAGGAGGGGAGCTGTTTTTT. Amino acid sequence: CASSLTLGGELFF.

CDR3 DNA: TGTGCCAGCAGCCCCCAGACTAGCGGGAGGGCTGATTCTTCCTACAATGAGCAGTTCTTC. This sequence encodes CASSPQTSGRADSSYNEQFF. The chain is built from TRBV9 and TRBJ2-1, with 14 nucleotides matching TRBD2. V gave up 4 bases and J gave up 1 base; unmatched junction bases: 13. The CDR3 loop spans 20 amino acids. Germline values: CDR1 SGDLS, CDR2 YYNGEE.

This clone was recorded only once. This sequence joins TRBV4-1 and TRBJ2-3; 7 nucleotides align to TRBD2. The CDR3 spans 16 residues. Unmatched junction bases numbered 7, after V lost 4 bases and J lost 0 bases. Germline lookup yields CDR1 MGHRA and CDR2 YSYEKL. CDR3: CASSLRGSGSTDTQYF. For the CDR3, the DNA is TGCGCCAGCAGCCTTCGGGGTAGCGGGAGCACAGATACGCAGTATTTT.

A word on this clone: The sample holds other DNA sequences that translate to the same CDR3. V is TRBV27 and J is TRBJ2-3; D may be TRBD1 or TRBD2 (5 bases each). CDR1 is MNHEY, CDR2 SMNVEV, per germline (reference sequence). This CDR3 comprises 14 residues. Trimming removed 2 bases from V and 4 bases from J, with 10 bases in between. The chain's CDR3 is CASSLGGSPDTQYF. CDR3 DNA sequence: TGTGCCAGCAGTTTAGGGGGAAGTCCAGATACGCAGTATTTT.

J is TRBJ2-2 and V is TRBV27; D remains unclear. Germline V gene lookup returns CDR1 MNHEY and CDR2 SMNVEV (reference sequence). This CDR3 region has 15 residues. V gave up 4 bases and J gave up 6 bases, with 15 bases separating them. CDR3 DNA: TGTGCCAGCAGTTGGTTCCTCGGTTCGGCCGGGGAGCTGTTTTTT. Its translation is CASSWFLGSAGELFF.

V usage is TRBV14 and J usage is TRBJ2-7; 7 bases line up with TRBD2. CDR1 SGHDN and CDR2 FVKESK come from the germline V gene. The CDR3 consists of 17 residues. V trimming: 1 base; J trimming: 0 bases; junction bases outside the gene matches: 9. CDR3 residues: CASSQGERASGSYEQYF. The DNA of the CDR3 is TGTGCCAGCAGCCAAGGAGAACGGGCTAGCGGCTCCTACGAGCAGTACTTC.

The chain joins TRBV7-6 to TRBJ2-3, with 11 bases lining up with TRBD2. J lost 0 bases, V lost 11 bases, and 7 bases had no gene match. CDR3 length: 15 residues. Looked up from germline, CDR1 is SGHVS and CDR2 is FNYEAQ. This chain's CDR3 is CAATRTSGSTDTQYF. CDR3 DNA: TGTGCCGCCACCCGGACTAGCGGGAGCACAGATACGCAGTATTTT.

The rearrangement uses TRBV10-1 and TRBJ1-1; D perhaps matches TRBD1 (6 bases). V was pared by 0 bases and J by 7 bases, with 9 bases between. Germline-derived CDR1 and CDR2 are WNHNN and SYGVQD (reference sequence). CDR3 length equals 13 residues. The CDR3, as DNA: TGCGCCAGCAGTGAGTCCTTGGACAGTGAAGCTTTCTTT. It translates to CASSESLDSEAFF.

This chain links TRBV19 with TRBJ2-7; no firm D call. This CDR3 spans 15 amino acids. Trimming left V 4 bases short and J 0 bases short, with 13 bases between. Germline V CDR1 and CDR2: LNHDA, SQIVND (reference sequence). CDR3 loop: CASSTSRASSYEQYF. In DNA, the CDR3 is TGTGCCAGTAGTACCTCCCGGGCCTCCTCCTACGAGCAGTACTTC.

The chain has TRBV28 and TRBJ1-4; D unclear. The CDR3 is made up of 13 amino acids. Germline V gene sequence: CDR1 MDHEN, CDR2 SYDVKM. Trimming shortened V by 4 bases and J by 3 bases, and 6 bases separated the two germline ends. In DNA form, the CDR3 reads TGTGCCAGCAGTTCTCACCCTAATGAAAAACTGTTTTTT. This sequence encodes CASSSHPNEKLFF.

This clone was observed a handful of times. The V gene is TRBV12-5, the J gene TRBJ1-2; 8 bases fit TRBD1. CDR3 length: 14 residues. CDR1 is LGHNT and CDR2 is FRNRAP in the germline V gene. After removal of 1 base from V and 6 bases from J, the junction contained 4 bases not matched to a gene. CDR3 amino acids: CASGLGTGLHGYTF. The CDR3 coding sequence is TGTGCTAGTGGTTTGGGGACAGGGCTTCATGGCTACACCTTC. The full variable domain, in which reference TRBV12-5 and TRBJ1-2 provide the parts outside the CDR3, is DARVTQTPRHKVTEMGQEVTMRCQPILGHNTVFWYRQTMMQGLELLAYFRNRAPLDDSGMPKDRFSAEMPDATLATLKIQPSEPRDSAVYFCASGLGTGLHGYTFGSGTRLTVV.

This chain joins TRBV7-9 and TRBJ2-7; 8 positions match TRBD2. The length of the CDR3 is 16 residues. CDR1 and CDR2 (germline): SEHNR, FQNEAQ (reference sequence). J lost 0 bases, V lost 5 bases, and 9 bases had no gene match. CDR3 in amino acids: CASSPVSGKSSYEQYF. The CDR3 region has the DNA TGTGCCAGCAGCCCCGTTAGCGGGAAGAGCTCCTACGAGCAGTACTTC. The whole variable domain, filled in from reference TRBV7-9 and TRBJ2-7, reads DTGVSQNPRHKITKRGQNVTFRCDPISEHNRLYWYRQTLGQGPEFLTYFQNEAQLEKSRLLSDRFSAERPKGSFSTLEIQRTEQGDSAMYLCASSPVSGKSSYEQYFGPGTRLTVT.

Here the CDR3 reads CASSAGYNEKLFF. In DNA form, the CDR3 reads TGTGCCAGCAGTGCAGGTTACAATGAAAAACTGTTTTTT. The chain combines TRBV28 with TRBJ1-4; D is ambiguous. Germline CDR1 MDHEN, CDR2 SYDVKM. Trimming took off 5 bases at V and 5 bases at J, with 9 bases between the two ends. There are 13 residues in the CDR3.

The CDR3: CASSLSGLIGNTEAFF. The CDR3 DNA sequence: TGTGCCAGCAGCCTCAGTGGCCTAATTGGGAACACTGAAGCTTTCTTT. The chain is built from TRBV4-2 and TRBJ1-1; D call uncertain. The germline V gene has CDR1 LGHNA and CDR2 YNFKEQ. The CDR3 consists of 16 residues. Trimming pared 4 bases from V and 1 base from J, leaving 16 bases between.

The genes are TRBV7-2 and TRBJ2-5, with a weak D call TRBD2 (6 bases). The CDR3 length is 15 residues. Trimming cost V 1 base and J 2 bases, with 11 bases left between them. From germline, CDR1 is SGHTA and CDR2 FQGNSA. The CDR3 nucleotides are TGTGCCAGCAGCTTAGGCTGGGGGGAACAAGAGACCCAGTACTTC. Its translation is CASSLGWGEQETQYF.

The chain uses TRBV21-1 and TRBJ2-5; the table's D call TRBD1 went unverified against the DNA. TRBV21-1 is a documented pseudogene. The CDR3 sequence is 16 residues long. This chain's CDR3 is CASSKIRASAGETQYF. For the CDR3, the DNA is TGTGCCAGCAGCAAAATTCGGGCCTCAGCAGGGGAGACCCAGTACTTC.

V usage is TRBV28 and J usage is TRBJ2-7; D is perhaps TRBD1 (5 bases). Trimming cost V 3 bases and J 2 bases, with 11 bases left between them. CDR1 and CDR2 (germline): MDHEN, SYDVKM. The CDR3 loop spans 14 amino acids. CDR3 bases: TGTGCCAGCAGTTTCCCCGACAGTCCCTACGAGCAGTACTTC. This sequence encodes CASSFPDSPYEQYF.

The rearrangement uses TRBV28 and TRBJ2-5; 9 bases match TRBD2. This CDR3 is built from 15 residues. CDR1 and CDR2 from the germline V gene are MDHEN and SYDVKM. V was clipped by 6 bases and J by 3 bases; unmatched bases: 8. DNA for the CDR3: TGTGCCAGCAGCGTCGCGGGAGGGGTGGAAGAGACCCAGTACTTC. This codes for CASSVAGGVEETQYF.

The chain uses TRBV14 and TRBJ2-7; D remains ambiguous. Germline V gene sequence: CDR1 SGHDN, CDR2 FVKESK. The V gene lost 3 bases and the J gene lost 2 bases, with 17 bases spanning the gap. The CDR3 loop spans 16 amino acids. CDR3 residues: CASSQIPPLVPYEQYF. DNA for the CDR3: TGTGCCAGCAGCCAGATCCCCCCTTTGGTCCCCTACGAGCAGTACTTC.

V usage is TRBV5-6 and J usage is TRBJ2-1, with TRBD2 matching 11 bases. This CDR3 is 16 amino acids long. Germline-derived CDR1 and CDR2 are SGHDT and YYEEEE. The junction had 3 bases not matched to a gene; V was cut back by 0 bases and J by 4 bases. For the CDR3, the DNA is TGTGCCAGCAGCTTGGGGACTAGCGGGTATTACAATGAGCAGTTCTTC. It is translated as CASSLGTSGYYNEQFF.

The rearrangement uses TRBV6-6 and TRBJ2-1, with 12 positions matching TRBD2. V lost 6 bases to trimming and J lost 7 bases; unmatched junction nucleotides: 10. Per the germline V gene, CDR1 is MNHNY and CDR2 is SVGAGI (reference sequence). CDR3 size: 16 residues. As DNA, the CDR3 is TGTGCCAGCAGAACGGGCGTGACTAGCGGGAGTAATGAGCAGTTCTTC. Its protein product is CASRTGVTSGSNEQFF.

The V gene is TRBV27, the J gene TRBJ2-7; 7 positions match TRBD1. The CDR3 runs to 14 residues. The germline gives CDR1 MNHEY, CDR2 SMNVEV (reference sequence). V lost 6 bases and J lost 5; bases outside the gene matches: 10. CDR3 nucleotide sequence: TGTGCCAGCAGGGGCCGGGACAGCCCCCACGAGCAGTACTTC. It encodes CASRGRDSPHEQYF.

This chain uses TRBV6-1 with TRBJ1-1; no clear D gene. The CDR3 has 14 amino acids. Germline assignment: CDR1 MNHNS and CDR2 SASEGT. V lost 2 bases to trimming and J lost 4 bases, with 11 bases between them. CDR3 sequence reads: CASSESPAVTEAFF. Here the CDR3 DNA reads TGTGCCAGCAGTGAATCACCGGCGGTCACTGAAGCTTTCTTT.

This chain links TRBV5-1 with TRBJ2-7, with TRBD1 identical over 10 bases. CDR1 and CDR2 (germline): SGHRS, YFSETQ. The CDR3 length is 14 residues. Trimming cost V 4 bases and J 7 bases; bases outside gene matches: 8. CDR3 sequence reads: CASSTRQGAGEQYF. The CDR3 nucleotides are TGCGCCAGCAGCACGCGACAGGGGGCGGGAGAGCAGTACTTC.

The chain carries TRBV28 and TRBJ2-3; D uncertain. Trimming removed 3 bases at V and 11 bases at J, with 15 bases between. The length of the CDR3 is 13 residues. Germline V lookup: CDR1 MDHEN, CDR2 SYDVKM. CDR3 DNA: TGTGCCAGCAGTTTCCTCTCCCTGTGGGAGCAGTATTTT. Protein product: CASSFLSLWEQYF. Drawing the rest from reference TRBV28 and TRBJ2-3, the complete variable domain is DVKVTQSSRYLVKRTGEKVFLECVQDMDHENMFWYRQDPGLGLRLIYFSYDVKMKEKGDIPEGYSVSREKKERFSLILESASTNQTSMYLCASSFLSLWEQYFGPGTRLTVL.